Listed below are T cell receptor beta chains from one sample, sequenced in a study of blood T cells in healthy people across ages. TCRdb re-derived calls from the 5' RACE reads in MiXCR, one entry per CDR3 protein. This table has 800,000 to 950,000 distinct CDR3 sequences, about 27% appearing once. The same data also went into a second study, on T cells of mothers and their children.

The sample taken for sequencing was blood. The receptor set was obtained from a woman in her 40s in good health. Each CDR3 is given with its conserved first and last residue. Each record gives: J gene, D gene, V gene, clone size, CDR3 protein, CDR3 DNA. D genes are given only for firm matches. Part of the rows lack a size; the others show once, few, many or a class for expanded clones.

j_gene: TRBJ2-3; d_gene: TRBD2; v_gene: TRBV9; abundance: NA; CDR3aa: CASSVASGGIADTQYF; CDR3nt: TGTGCCAGCAGCGTAGCTAGCGGGGGGATCGCAGATACGCAGTATTTT
j_gene: TRBJ2-7; d_gene: TRBD1; v_gene: TRBV12-3/TRBV12-4; abundance: NA; CDR3aa: CASSLEVGGHEQYF; CDR3nt: TGTGCCAGCAGTTTAGAGGTAGGGGGCCACGAGCAGTACTTC
j_gene: TRBJ2-2; d_gene: NA; v_gene: TRBV6-4; abundance: many; CDR3aa: CASSEANTGELFF; CDR3nt: TGTGCCAGCAGTGAAGCGAACACCGGGGAGCTGTTTTTT
j_gene: TRBJ2-7; d_gene: NA; v_gene: TRBV30; abundance: many; CDR3aa: CAWSIQSYEQYF; CDR3nt: TGTGCCTGGAGTATACAATCCTACGAGCAGTACTTC
j_gene: TRBJ1-2; d_gene: NA; v_gene: TRBV7-9; abundance: NA; CDR3aa: CASSATGRSVGGYTF; CDR3nt: TGTGCCAGCAGCGCTACGGGGCGTTCGGTTGGCGGCTACACCTTC
j_gene: TRBJ2-7; d_gene: NA; v_gene: TRBV9; abundance: few; CDR3aa: CASTREEAGSSYEQYF; CDR3nt: TGTGCCAGCACCAGAGAGGAGGCAGGGTCTTCCTACGAGCAGTACTTC
j_gene: TRBJ2-1; d_gene: NA; v_gene: TRBV30; abundance: few; CDR3aa: CAGVPRLHEQFF; CDR3nt: TGTGCCGGGGTCCCCCGCCTCCATGAGCAGTTCTTC
j_gene: TRBJ1-4; d_gene: NA; v_gene: TRBV20-1; abundance: few; CDR3aa: CSARDRFRSAEKLFF; CDR3nt: TGCAGTGCTAGAGACCGATTCCGATCCGCCGAAAAACTGTTTTTT
j_gene: TRBJ2-2; d_gene: NA; v_gene: TRBV20-1; abundance: NA; CDR3aa: CSPFRSTGGTGELFF; CDR3nt: TGCAGTCCCTTCCGCTCGACAGGCGGGACCGGGGAGCTGTTTTTT
j_gene: TRBJ1-2; d_gene: NA; v_gene: TRBV19; abundance: NA; CDR3aa: CASSITGQNLNYGYTF; CDR3nt: TGTGCCAGTAGTATTACCGGGCAGAACCTTAACTATGGCTACACCTTC
j_gene: TRBJ1-2; d_gene: NA; v_gene: TRBV29-1; abundance: many; CDR3aa: CSVGNGNYGYTF; CDR3nt: TGCAGCGTTGGTAACGGGAACTATGGCTACACCTTC
j_gene: TRBJ1-2; d_gene: TRBD1; v_gene: TRBV29-1; abundance: NA; CDR3aa: CSVDTGVGYGYTF; CDR3nt: TGCAGCGTTGACACAGGGGTGGGCTACGGCTACACCTTC
j_gene: TRBJ2-1; d_gene: NA; v_gene: TRBV20-1; abundance: NA; CDR3aa: CSVAHEQFF; CDR3nt: TGCAGTGTGGCGCATGAGCAGTTCTTC
j_gene: TRBJ1-4; d_gene: NA; v_gene: TRBV27; abundance: NA; CDR3aa: CASRAEPVGKLFF; CDR3nt: TGTGCCAGCCGGGCAGAGCCCGTCGGAAAACTGTTTTTT
j_gene: TRBJ1-2; d_gene: TRBD1; v_gene: TRBV18; abundance: NA; CDR3aa: CASSPEIRGCYGCTF; CDR3nt: TGTGCCAGCTCACCAGAAATCAGGGGGTGCTATGGCTGCACCTTC
j_gene: TRBJ1-2; d_gene: NA; v_gene: TRBV6-2/TRBV6-3; abundance: NA; CDR3aa: CASRKRVMDGYTF; CDR3nt: TGTGCCAGCAGAAAAAGGGTGATGGATGGCTACACCTTC
j_gene: TRBJ1-5; d_gene: TRBD1; v_gene: TRBV5-5; abundance: many; CDR3aa: CASSFSLDRVNQPQHF; CDR3nt: TGTGCCAGCAGTTTCAGCCTGGACAGGGTCAATCAGCCCCAGCATTTT
j_gene: TRBJ1-1; d_gene: TRBD1; v_gene: TRBV15; abundance: NA; CDR3aa: CATSVPGQGTEAFF; CDR3nt: TGTGCCACCAGCGTACCCGGACAGGGCACTGAAGCTTTCTTT
j_gene: TRBJ2-5; d_gene: NA; v_gene: TRBV4-2; abundance: NA; CDR3aa: CASSQDRTGSQETQYF; CDR3nt: TGTGCCAGCAGCCAAGATAGGACGGGAAGTCAAGAGACCCAGTACTTC
j_gene: TRBJ2-2; d_gene: TRBD1; v_gene: TRBV24-1; abundance: few; CDR3aa: CATSEGTDGELFF; CDR3nt: TGTGCCACCAGTGAGGGGACAGACGGGGAGCTGTTTTTT
j_gene: TRBJ1-2; d_gene: NA; v_gene: TRBV4-3; abundance: many; CDR3aa: CASSQDGINYGYTF; CDR3nt: TGCGCCAGCAGCCAAGACGGGATCAACTATGGCTACACCTTC
j_gene: TRBJ2-7; d_gene: TRBD1; v_gene: TRBV15; abundance: few; CDR3aa: CATSRQTGLGYEQYF; CDR3nt: TGTGCCACCAGCCGACAGACAGGGTTAGGCTACGAGCAGTACTTC
j_gene: TRBJ1-1; d_gene: NA; v_gene: TRBV3-1; abundance: NA; CDR3aa: CASSHRVGTEAFF; CDR3nt: TGTGCCAGCAGTCACAGGGTCGGCACTGAAGCTTTCTTT
j_gene: TRBJ1-3; d_gene: NA; v_gene: TRBV9; abundance: NA; CDR3aa: CASSPGRSGNTIYF; CDR3nt: TGTGCCAGCAGCCCCGGCCGCTCTGGAAACACCATATATTTT
j_gene: TRBJ1-5; d_gene: NA; v_gene: TRBV7-2; abundance: NA; CDR3aa: CASSPGGAGSGNQPQHF; CDR3nt: TGTGCCAGCAGCCCTGGGGGGGCCGGATCTGGCAATCAGCCCCAGCATTTT
j_gene: TRBJ2-4; d_gene: NA; v_gene: TRBV27; abundance: many; CDR3aa: CASSLGPWDIQYF; CDR3nt: TGTGCCAGCAGTTTAGGCCCATGGGACATTCAGTACTTC
j_gene: TRBJ1-6; d_gene: TRBD1; v_gene: TRBV6-1; abundance: NA; CDR3aa: CASEGAGPLSALHF; CDR3nt: TGTGCCAGCGAGGGGGCAGGGCCCCTTTCGGCCCTCCACTTT
j_gene: TRBJ2-5; d_gene: NA; v_gene: TRBV11-2; abundance: NA; CDR3aa: CASSNRVRETQYF; CDR3nt: TGTGCCAGCAGTAACAGGGTTCGAGAGACCCAGTACTTC